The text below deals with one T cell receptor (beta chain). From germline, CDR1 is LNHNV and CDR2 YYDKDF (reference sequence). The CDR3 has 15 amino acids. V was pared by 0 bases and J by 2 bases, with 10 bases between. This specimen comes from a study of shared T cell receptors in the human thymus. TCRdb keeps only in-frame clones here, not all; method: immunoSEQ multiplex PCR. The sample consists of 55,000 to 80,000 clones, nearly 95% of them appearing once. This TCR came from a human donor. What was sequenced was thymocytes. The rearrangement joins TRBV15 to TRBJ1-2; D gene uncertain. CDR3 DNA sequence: TGTGCCACCAGCAGAGATAGGGTACCAAACTATGGCTACACCTTC. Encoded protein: CATSRDRVPNYGYTF.